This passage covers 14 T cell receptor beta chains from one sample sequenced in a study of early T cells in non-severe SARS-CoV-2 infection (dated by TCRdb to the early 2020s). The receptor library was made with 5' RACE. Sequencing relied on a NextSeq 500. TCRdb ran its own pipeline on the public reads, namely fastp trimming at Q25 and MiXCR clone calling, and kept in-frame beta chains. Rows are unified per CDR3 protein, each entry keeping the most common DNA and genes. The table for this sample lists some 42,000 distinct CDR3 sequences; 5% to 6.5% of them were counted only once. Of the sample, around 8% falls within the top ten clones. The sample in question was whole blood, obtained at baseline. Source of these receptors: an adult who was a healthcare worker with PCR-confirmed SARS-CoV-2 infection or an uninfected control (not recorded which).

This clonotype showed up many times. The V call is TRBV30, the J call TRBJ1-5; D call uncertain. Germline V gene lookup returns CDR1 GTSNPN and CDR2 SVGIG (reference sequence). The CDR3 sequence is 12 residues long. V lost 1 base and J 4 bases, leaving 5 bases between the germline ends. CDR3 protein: CAWSGGNQPQHF. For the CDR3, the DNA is TGTGCCTGGAGTGGGGGTAATCAGCCCCAGCATTTT.

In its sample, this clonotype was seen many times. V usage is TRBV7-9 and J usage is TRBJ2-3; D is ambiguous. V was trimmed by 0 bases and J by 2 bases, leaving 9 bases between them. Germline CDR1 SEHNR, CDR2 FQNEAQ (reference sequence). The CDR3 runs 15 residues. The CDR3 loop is CASSLAVLPTDTQYF. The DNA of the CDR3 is TGTGCCAGCAGCTTAGCTGTCTTGCCCACAGATACGCAGTATTTT.

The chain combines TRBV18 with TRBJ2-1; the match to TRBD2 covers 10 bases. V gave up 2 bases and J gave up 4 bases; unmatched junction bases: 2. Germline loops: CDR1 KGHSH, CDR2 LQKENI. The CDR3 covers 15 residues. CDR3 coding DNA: TGTGCCAGCTCACCAAAGACTAGCGGGTACAATGAGCAGTTCTTC. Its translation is CASSPKTSGYNEQFF. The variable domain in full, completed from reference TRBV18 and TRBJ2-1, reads NAGVMQNPRHLVRRRGQEARLRCSPMKGHSHVYWYRQLPEEGLKFMVYLQKENIIDESGMPKERFSAEFPKEGPSILRIQQVVRGDSAAYFCASSPKTSGYNEQFFGPGTRLTVL.

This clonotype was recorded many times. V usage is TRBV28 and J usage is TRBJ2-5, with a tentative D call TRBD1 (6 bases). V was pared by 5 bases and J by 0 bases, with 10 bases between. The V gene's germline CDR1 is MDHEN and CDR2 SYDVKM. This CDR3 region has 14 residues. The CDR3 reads CASSGDMNQETQYF. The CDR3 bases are TGTGCCAGCAGTGGGGACATGAACCAAGAGACCCAGTACTTC.

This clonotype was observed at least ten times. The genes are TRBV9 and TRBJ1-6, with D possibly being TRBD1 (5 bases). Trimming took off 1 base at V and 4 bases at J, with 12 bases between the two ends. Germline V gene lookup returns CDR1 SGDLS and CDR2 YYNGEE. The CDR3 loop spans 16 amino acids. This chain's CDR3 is CASSVTGDYYNSPLHF. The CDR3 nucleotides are TGTGCCAGCAGCGTAACAGGAGACTATTATAATTCACCCCTCCACTTT.

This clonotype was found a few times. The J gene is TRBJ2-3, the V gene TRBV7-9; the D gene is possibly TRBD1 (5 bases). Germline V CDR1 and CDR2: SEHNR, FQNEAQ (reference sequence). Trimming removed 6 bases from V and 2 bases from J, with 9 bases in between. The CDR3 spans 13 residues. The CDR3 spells CASSKTVTDTQYF. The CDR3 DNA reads TGTGCCAGCAGTAAGACAGTCACAGATACGCAGTATTTT.

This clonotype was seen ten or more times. The DNA for the CDR3 is TGTGCCAGCACCATGGGACAGATATACTATGGCTACACCTTC. Translation gives CASTMGQIYYGYTF. The rearrangement links TRBV12-3 or TRBV12-4 to TRBJ1-2, with 7 nucleotides matching TRBD1. The CDR3 spans 14 residues. The ends lost 7 bases at V and 3 bases at J; junction bases unmatched: 8.

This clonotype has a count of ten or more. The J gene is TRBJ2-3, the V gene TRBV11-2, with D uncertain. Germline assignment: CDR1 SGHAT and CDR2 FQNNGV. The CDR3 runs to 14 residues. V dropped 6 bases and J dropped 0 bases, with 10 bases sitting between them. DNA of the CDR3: TGTGCCAGCAGTCACGACATAAGCACAGATACGCAGTATTTT. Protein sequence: CASSHDISTDTQYF.

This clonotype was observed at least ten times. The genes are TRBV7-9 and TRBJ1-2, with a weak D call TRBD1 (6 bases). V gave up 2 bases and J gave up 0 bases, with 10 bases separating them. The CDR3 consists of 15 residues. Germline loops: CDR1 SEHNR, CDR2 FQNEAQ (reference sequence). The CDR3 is CASSLTGRSNYGYTF. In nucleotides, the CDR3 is TGTGCCAGCAGCTTAACAGGGCGATCTAACTATGGCTACACCTTC.

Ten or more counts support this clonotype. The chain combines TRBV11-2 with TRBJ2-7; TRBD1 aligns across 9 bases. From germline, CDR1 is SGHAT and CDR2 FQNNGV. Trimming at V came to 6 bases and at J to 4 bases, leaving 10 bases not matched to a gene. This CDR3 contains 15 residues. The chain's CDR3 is CASSQPDRGEYEQYF. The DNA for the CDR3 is TGTGCCAGCAGTCAACCCGACAGGGGGGAATACGAGCAGTACTTC.

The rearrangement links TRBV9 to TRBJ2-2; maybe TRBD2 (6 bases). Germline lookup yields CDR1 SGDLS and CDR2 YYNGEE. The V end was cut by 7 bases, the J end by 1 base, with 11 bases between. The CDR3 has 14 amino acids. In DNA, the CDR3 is TGTGCCAGCGGTGGCGGGAAGAACACCGGGGAGCTGTTTTTT. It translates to CASGGGKNTGELFF.

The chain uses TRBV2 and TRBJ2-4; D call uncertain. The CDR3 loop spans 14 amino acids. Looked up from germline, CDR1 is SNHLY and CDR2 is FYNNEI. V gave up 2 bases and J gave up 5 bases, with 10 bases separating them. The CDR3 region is CASSETSDENIQYF. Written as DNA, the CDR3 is TGTGCCAGCAGTGAAACCAGCGACGAAAACATTCAGTACTTC. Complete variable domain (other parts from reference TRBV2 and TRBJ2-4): EPEVTQTPSHQVTQMGQEVILRCVPISNHLYFYWYRQILGQKVEFLVSFYNNEISEKSEIFDDQFSVERPDGSNFTLKIRSTKLEDSAMYFCASSETSDENIQYFGAGTRLSVL.

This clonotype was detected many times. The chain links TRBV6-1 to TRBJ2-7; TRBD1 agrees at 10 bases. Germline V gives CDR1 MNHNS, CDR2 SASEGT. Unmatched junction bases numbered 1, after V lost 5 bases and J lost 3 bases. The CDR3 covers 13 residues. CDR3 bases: TGTGCCAGCAGTTGGGACAGGGGCTACGAGCAGTACTTC. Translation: CASSWDRGYEQYF.

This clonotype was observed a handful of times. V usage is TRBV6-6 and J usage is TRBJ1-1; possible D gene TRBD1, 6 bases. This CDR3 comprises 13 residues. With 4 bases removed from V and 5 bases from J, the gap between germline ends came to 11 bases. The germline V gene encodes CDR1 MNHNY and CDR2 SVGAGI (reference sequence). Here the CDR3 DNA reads TGTGCCAGCAGTTGGGGGGGCAGGACTGAAGCTTTCTTT. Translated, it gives CASSWGGRTEAFF.